This TCR beta chain was captured in a study of T cell responses to AZD1222 COVID-19 vaccine. Study-wide context: Pooled samples include second doses given at about 4 or 12 weeks.

As regards this clone: Its target is not known.

This CDR3 comprises 13 residues. Germline V lookup: CDR1 LNHDA, CDR2 SQIVND (reference sequence). V was trimmed by 1 base and J by 5 bases, leaving 8 bases between them. General study results and limits: Two AZD1222 doses significantly raised spike-specific TCR breadth and depth over controls. Reportedly, nearly half the spike-specific TCRs target unmutated variant regions. In a largely white British group with more females than males, clonal diversity was possibly underestimated.

This table comes from immunoSEQ multiplex PCR, and its TCRdb copy is limited to in-frame clones, with some not included. Altogether 100,000 to 130,000 clones are present, about 90% being singletons, with the ten largest covering approximately 4%. This clonotype was sampled from an adult in good health. The chain has TRBV19 and TRBJ1-1; a possible D gene is TRBD1 (5 bases). Sequenced material: peripheral blood, taken on day 0 of AZD1222 vaccination. CDR3 DNA: TGTGCCAGTAGTATAGGTGCAGGGACTGAAGCTTTCTTT. Translation: CASSIGAGTEAFF.